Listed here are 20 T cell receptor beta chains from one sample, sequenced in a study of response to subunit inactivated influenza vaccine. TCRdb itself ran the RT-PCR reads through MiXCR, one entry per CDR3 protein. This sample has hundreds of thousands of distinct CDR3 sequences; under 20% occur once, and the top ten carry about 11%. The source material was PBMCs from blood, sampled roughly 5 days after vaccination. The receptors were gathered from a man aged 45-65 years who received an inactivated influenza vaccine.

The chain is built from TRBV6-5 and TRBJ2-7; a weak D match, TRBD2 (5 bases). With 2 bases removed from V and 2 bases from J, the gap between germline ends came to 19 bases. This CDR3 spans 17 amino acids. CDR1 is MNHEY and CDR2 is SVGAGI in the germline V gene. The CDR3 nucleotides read TGTGCCAGCAGTTACACTCGGGGAAAAGGCCTCACCTACGAGCAGTACTTC. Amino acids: CASSYTRGKGLTYEQYF.

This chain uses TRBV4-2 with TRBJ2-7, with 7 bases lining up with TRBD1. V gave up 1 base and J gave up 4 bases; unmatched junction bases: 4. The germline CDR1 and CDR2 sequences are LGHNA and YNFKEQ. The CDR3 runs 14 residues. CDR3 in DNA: TGTGCCAGCAGCCAAGCCGCGACAGGGTACGAGCAGTACTTC. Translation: CASSQAATGYEQYF.

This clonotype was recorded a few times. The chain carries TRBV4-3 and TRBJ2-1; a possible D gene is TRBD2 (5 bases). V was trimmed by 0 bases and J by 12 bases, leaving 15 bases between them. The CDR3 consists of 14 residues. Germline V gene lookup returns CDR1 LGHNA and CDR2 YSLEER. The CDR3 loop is CASSQDILGVGQFF. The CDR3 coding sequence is TGCGCCAGCAGCCAAGATATCCTCGGGGTAGGGCAGTTCTTC.

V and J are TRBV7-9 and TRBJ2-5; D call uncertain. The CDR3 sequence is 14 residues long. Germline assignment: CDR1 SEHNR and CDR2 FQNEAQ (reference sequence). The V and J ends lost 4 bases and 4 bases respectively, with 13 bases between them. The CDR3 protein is CASSSRTAPETQYF. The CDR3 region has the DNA TGTGCCAGCAGCTCTAGGACGGCCCCAGAGACCCAGTACTTC.

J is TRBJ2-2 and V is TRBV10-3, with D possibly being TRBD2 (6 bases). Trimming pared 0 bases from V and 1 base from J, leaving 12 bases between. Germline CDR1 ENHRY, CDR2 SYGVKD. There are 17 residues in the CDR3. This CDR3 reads CAISESRSRENTGELFF. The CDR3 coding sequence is TGTGCCATCAGTGAGTCGCGGTCGCGGGAGAACACCGGGGAGCTGTTTTTT.

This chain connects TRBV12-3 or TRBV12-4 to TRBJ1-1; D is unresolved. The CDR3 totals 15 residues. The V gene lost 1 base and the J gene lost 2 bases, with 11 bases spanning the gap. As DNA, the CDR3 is TGTGCCAGCAGTTTAGGAGGCCCGACAAACACTGAAGCTTTCTTT. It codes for CASSLGGPTNTEAFF.

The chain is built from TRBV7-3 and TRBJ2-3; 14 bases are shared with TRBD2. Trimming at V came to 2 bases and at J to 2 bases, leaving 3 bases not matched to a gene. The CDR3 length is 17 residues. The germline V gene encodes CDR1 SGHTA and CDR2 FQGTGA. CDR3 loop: CASSLGLAGGFTDTQYF. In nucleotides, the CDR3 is TGTGCCAGCAGCTTAGGACTAGCGGGAGGATTCACAGATACGCAGTATTTT. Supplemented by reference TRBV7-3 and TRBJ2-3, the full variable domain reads GAGVSQTPSNKVTEKGKYVELRCDPISGHTALYWYRQSLGQGPEFLIYFQGTGAADDSGLPNDRFFAVRPEGSVSTLKIQRTERGDSAVYLCASSLGLAGGFTDTQYFGPGTRLTVL.

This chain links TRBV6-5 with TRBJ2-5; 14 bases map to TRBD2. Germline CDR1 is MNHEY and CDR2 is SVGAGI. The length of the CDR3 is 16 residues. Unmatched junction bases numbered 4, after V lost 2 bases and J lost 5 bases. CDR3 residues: CASSYGGLAGAETQYF. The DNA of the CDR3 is TGTGCCAGCAGTTACGGGGGACTAGCGGGAGCGGAGACCCAGTACTTC.

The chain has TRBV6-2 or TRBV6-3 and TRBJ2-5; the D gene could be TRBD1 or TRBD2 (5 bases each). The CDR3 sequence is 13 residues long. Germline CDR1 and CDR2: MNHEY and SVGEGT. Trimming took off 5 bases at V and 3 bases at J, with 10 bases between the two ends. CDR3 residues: CASSRDGKETQYF. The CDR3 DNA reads TGTGCCAGCAGTAGGGACGGAAAAGAGACCCAGTACTTC.

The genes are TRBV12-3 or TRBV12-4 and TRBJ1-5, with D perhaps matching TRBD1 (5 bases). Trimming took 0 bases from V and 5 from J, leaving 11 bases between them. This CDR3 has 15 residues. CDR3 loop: CASSLAPGNHQPQHF. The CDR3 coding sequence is TGTGCCAGCAGTTTAGCGCCAGGGAACCATCAGCCCCAGCATTTT.

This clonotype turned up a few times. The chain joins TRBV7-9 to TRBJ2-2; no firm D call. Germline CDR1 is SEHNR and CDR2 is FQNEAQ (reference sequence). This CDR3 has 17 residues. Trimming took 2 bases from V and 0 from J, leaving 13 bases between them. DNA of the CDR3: TGTGCCAGCAGCTTAATGATGGGCGGAGCGAACACCGGGGAGCTGTTTTTT. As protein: CASSLMMGGANTGELFF.

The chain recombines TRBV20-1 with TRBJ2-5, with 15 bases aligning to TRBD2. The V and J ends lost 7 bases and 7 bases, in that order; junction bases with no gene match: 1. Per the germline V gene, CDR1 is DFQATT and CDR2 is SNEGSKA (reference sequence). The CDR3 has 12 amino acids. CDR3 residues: CSEGLAGGTQYF. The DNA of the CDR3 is TGCAGTGAGGGACTAGCGGGAGGGACCCAGTACTTC.

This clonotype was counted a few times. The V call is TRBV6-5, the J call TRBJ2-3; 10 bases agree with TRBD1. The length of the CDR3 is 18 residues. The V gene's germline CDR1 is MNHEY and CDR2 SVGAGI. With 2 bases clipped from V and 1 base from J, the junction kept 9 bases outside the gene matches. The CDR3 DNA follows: TGTGCCAGCAGTTACAATCGACAGGGGGCGAGGGGCACAGATACGCAGTATTTT. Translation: CASSYNRQGARGTDTQYF.

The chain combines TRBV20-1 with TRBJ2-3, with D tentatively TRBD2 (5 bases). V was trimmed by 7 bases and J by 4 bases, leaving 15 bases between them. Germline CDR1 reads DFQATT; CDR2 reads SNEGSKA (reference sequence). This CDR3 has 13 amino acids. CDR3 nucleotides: TGCAGTGGAGGAGAGGGCCTTTCAGATACGCAGTATTTT. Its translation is CSGGEGLSDTQYF.

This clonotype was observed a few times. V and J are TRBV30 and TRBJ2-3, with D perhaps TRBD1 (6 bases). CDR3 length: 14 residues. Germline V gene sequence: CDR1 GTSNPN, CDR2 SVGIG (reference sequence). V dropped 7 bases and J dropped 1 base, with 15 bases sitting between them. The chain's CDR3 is CASQGGSGTDTQYF. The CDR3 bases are TGTGCCTCACAGGGTGGAAGCGGCACAGATACGCAGTATTTT.

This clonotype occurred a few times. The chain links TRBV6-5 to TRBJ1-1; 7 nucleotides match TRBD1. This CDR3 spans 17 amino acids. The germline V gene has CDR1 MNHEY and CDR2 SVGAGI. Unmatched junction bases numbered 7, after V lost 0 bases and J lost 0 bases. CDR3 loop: CASSYSSTGTLNTEAFF. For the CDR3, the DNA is TGTGCCAGCAGTTACTCGTCGACAGGGACCTTGAACACTGAAGCTTTCTTT.

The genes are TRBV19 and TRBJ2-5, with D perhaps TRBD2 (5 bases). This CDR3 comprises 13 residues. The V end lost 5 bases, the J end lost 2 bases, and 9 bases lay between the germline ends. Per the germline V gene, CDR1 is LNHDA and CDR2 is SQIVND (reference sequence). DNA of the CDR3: TGTGCCAGTAGTCTCCGACTACAAGAGACCCAGTACTTC. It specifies CASSLRLQETQYF. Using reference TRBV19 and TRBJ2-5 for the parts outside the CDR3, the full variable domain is DGGITQSPKYLFRKEGQNVTLSCEQNLNHDAMYWYRQDPGQGLRLIYYSQIVNDFQKGDIAEGYSVSREKKESFPLTVTSAQKNPTAFYLCASSLRLQETQYFGPGTRLLVL.

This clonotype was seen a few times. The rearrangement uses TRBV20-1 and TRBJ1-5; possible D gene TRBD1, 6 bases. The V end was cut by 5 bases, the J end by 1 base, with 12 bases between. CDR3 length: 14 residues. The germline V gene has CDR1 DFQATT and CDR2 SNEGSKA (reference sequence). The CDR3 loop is CSARMGASNQPQHF. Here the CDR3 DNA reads TGCAGTGCTCGAATGGGGGCGAGCAATCAGCCCCAGCATTTT.

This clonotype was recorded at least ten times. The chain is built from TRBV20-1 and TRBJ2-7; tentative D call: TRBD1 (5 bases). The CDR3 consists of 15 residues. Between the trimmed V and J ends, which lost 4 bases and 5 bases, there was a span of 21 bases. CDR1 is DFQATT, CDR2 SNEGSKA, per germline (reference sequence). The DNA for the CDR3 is TGCAGTGCTAAGACCCCCACAGGTGTAAGCCACGAGCAGTACTTC. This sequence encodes CSAKTPTGVSHEQYF.

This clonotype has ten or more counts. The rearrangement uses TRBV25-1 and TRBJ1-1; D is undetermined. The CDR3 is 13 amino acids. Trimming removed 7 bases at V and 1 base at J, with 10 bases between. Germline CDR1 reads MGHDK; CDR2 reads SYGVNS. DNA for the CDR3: TGTGCCAGCAATCGAGGGAGGAACACTGAAGCTTTCTTT. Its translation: CASNRGRNTEAFF.